Listed below are T cell receptor beta chains from one sample, sequenced in a study of blood T cell repertoires in COVID-19. Produced via immunoSEQ multiplex PCR; TCRdb's table is partial and in-frame only. Among roughly 330,000 clones listed, roughly 86% were seen once. The sequenced sample consisted of PBMCs or T cells enriched from blood (not recorded which). These receptors all stem from a woman aged 30 to 39 who had recovered from COVID-19. CDR3s include the opening cysteine and the closing phenylalanine or tryptophan. The D gene is left open where the match is weak. Rows may omit the clone size; those that give it use once, few, many or a size class.

v_call	j_call	d_call	clone_size	cdr3_aa	cdr3_nt
TRBV30	TRBJ1-5	-	-	CAWSLTGDQPQHF	TGTGCCTGGAGCCTAACAGGAGATCAGCCCCAGCATTTT
TRBV7-3	TRBJ2-3	TRBD2	once	CASSSTKRGGTVSDTQYF	TGTGCCAGCAGCTCAACCAAGCGGGGGGGCACCGTCTCAGATACGCAGTATTTT
TRBV19	TRBJ1-6	TRBD1	-	CASSLAQGNNSPLHF	TGTGCCAGTAGCCTAGCACAGGGGAATAATTCACCCCTCCACTTT
TRBV5-4	TRBJ2-1	-	-	CASSYFLRDEQFF	TGTGCCAGCAGCTACTTTCTCAGGGATGAGCAGTTCTTC
TRBV7-2	TRBJ1-2	TRBD1	-	CASSRRRDRGSSNYGYTF	TGTGCCAGCAGCAGAAGGCGGGACAGGGGAAGCTCTAACTATGGCTACACCTTC
TRBV5-1	TRBJ1-2	-	-	CASSQSWTSNYGYTF	TGCGCCAGCAGTCAATCGTGGACTTCTAACTATGGCTACACCTTC
TRBV7-6	TRBJ2-2	TRBD1	-	CASSPRQGANTGELFF	TGTGCCAGCAGCCCTCGACAGGGGGCGAACACCGGGGAGCTGTTTTTT
TRBV6-5	TRBJ2-7	TRBD1	-	CASSYLDRGYEQYF	TGTGCCAGCAGTTACCTGGACAGGGGCTACGAGCAGTACTTC
TRBV7-3	TRBJ2-5	-	few	CASSPGRGETQYF	TGTGCCAGCAGCCCCGGCAGGGGAGAGACCCAGTACTTC
TRBV9	TRBJ2-5	TRBD1	-	CASSVDGTGEETQYF	TGTGCCAGCAGCGTAGACGGGACAGGAGAAGAGACCCAGTACTTC
TRBV27	TRBJ1-1	-	-	CASSLSQGYTEAFF	TGTGCCAGCAGTTTATCACAGGGCTACACTGAAGCTTTCTTT
TRBV4-1	TRBJ1-2	TRBD1	-	CASSLSGYDRGSYGYTF	TGCGCCAGCAGCCTCTCGGGGTACGACAGGGGTTCCTATGGCTACACCTTC
TRBV19	TRBJ2-7	-	-	CASSIMRGPTYEQYF	TGTGCCAGTAGTATTATGCGGGGGCCCACCTACGAGCAGTACTTC
TRBV6-5	TRBJ1-2	TRBD1	-	CASSRDRDRGYTF	TGTGCCAGCAGTAGGGACAGGGATCGAGGCTACACCTTC
TRBV6-5	TRBJ1-5	-	-	CASSGLQGNQPQHF	TGTGCCAGCAGCGGCCTACAGGGTAATCAGCCCCAGCATTTT
TRBV3-1/TRBV3-2	TRBJ1-3	TRBD1	-	CASSHWDRGNTIYF	TGTGCCAGCAGCCATTGGGACAGGGGGAACACCATATATTTT
TRBV18	TRBJ1-2	TRBD1	-	CASSPTGGGYTF	TGTGCCAGCTCACCGACAGGGGGGGGCTACACCTTC
TRBV6-5	TRBJ1-3	-	-	CASRGGAFPGNTIYF	TGTGCCAGTAGGGGAGGGGCTTTCCCTGGAAACACCATATATTTT
TRBV5-6	TRBJ1-5	TRBD1	once	CASSRGTGGHQPQHF	TGTGCCAGCAGCCGGGGGACAGGCGGGCATCAGCCCCAGCATTTT
TRBV7-9	TRBJ2-2	TRBD2	-	CASSFPSGLNTGELFF	TGTGCCAGCAGCTTCCCGTCGGGACTAAACACCGGGGAGCTGTTTTTT
TRBV6-6	TRBJ2-7	TRBD1	once	CASSYLTGESQYF	TGTGCCAGCAGTTACCTTACAGGGGAGTCGCAGTACTTC
TRBV19	TRBJ2-1	-	once	CASSQGSSYNEQFF	TGTGCCAGTAGTCAGGGCAGCTCCTACAATGAGCAGTTCTTC
TRBV7-9	TRBJ2-3	-	-	CASSLVVQTDTQYF	TGTGCCAGCAGCTTAGTGGTGCAGACAGATACGCAGTATTTT
TRBV5-4	TRBJ1-4	TRBD1	few	CASSSKRGQAHTENEKLFF	TGTGCCAGCAGCTCAAAACGGGGACAGGCCCACACGGAGAATGAAAAACTGTTTTTT
TRBV7-8	TRBJ2-6	-	-	CASSPLGNVLTF	TGTGCCAGCAGCCCCCTAGGTAACGTCCTGACTTTC
TRBV4-2	TRBJ1-1	-	-	CASSQEDLNTEAFF	TGTGCCAGCAGCCAAGAGGACTTGAACACTGAAGCTTTCTTT
TRBV7-8	TRBJ1-1	-	-	CASSHTNTEAFF	TGTGCCAGCAGCCACACGAACACTGAAGCTTTCTTT
TRBV4-3	TRBJ2-2	-	-	CASSQDYRDGTGELFF	TGCGCCAGCAGCCAAGACTACAGGGATGGCACCGGGGAGCTGTTTTTT
TRBV12-2	TRBJ2-1	-	once	CASRFRSRQYWGEQFF	TGTGCAAGTCGCTTTCGGAGTAGACAGTACTGGGGTGAGCAGTTCTTC
TRBV9	TRBJ2-1	-	once	CASSVGLVYNEQFF	TGTGCCAGCAGCGTTGGACTGGTTTACAATGAGCAGTTCTTC
TRBV13	TRBJ2-6	TRBD1	many	CASSTGQISGANVLTF	TGTGCCAGCAGCACGGGACAGATCTCTGGGGCCAACGTCCTGACTTTC
TRBV4-3	TRBJ1-2	TRBD1	-	CASSQGQGAVSGYTF	TGCGCCAGCAGCCAGGGACAGGGGGCCGTTAGTGGCTACACCTTC
TRBV7-2	TRBJ2-1	-	-	CASSLQGWNNEQFF	TGTGCCAGCAGCTTACAGGGCTGGAACAATGAGCAGTTCTTC
TRBV7-2	TRBJ2-5	-	-	CASSLATGEETQYF	TGTGCCAGCAGCTTAGCGACGGGAGAAGAGACCCAGTACTTC
TRBV28	TRBJ1-2	TRBD1	-	CASLNDRGFWSYGYTF	TGTGCCAGCCTGAATGACAGGGGCTTTTGGAGCTATGGCTACACCTTC
TRBV7-6	TRBJ1-1	-	-	CASSLGTGQPNTEAFF	TGTGCCAGCAGCTTAGGCACGGGACAACCTAACACTGAAGCTTTCTTT